The 22 T cell receptor beta chains in this list originate from one sample, sequenced in a study of blood T cell repertoires in COVID-19. TCRdb's copy holds only in-frame clones and misses some; the assay was immunoSEQ multiplex PCR. The profile covers 200,000 to 300,000 clones, with around nine tenths appearing a single time and approximately 5.1% taken by the ten largest. Sequenced input: peripheral blood. The receptors originated from an older woman with COVID-19, enrolled during active disease.

The chain employs TRBV27 and TRBJ2-1; TRBD2 matches 15 bases. With V trimmed by 3 bases and J by 0 bases, 9 bases remained unmatched. This CDR3 is built from 20 residues. Germline V gene lookup returns CDR1 MNHEY and CDR2 SMNVEV (reference sequence). The CDR3 here is CASSFAFGLAGGRSYNEQFF. Here the CDR3 DNA reads TGTGCCAGCAGTTTCGCGTTCGGACTAGCGGGAGGGCGCTCCTACAATGAGCAGTTCTTC.

The chain links TRBV14 to TRBJ1-6; perhaps TRBD1 as D (5 bases). Trimming removed 3 bases at V and 8 bases at J, with 8 bases between. Germline CDR1 is SGHDN and CDR2 is FVKESK. The length of the CDR3 is 13 residues. The CDR3 DNA sequence: TGTGCCAGCAGCCACAGGGCCTATTCACCCCTCCACTTT. Protein product: CASSHRAYSPLHF.

The chain recombines TRBV5-6 with TRBJ1-6; 9 bases align to TRBD1. Per the germline V gene, CDR1 is SGHDT and CDR2 is YYEEEE. V was pared by 5 bases and J by 6 bases, with 6 bases of the junction left unmatched. The CDR3 runs to 15 residues. CDR3 in DNA: TGTGCCAGCAGGTCCGGGACAGGGCCTAATTCACCCCTCCACTTT. This codes for CASRSGTGPNSPLHF.

This clone appeared a few times. This rearrangement joins TRBV27 to TRBJ1-1, with D maybe TRBD1 (5 bases). Between the trimmed V and J ends, which lost 6 bases and 9 bases, there was a span of 17 bases. Per the germline V gene, CDR1 is MNHEY and CDR2 is SMNVEV (reference sequence). The length of the CDR3 is 13 residues. CDR3 residues: CASSPSAGTKAFF. The CDR3 DNA is TGTGCCAGCAGCCCCTCGGCCGGGACTAAAGCTTTCTTT.

The chain uses TRBV5-6 and TRBJ2-6, with a weak D call TRBD1 (6 bases). CDR1 is SGHDT and CDR2 is YYEEEE in the germline V gene. The CDR3 has 15 amino acids. Trimming took 7 bases from V and 1 from J, leaving 12 bases between them. The CDR3 protein is CASEKGVSGANVLTF. The CDR3 DNA sequence: TGTGCCAGCGAAAAGGGGGTTTCTGGGGCCAACGTCCTGACTTTC.

The rearrangement joins TRBV5-6 to TRBJ2-7; D unresolved. The CDR3 extends over 16 amino acids. V dropped 0 bases and J dropped 0 bases, with 13 bases sitting between them. CDR1 SGHDT and CDR2 YYEEEE come from the germline V gene. As DNA, the CDR3 is TGTGCCAGCAGCTTGGTGGCGGCGGCTAGCTCCTACGAGCAGTACTTC. It specifies CASSLVAAASSYEQYF. The full variable domain, its missing parts supplied by reference TRBV5-6 and TRBJ2-7, is DAGVTQSPTHLIKTRGQQVTLRCSPKSGHDTVSWYQQALGQGPQFIFQYYEEEERQRGNFPDRFSGHQFPNYSSELNVNALLLGDSALYLCASSLVAAASSYEQYFGPGTRLTVT.

The gene calls are TRBV27 and TRBJ2-1; 14 nucleotides align to TRBD2. CDR1 MNHEY and CDR2 SMNVEV come from the germline V gene (reference sequence). V was clipped by 3 bases and J by 2 bases; unmatched bases: 9. This CDR3 has 19 amino acids. CDR3 DNA sequence: TGTGCCAGCAGTTTCCCCGGGACTAGCGGGAGTCGAACCTACAATGAGCAGTTCTTC. Amino acid sequence: CASSFPGTSGSRTYNEQFF.

Written as DNA, the CDR3 is TGTGCCAGCAGCCCGGACAGCAACACCGGGGAGCTGTTTTTT. It yields the protein CASSPDSNTGELFF. The chain recombines TRBV7-9 with TRBJ2-2; TRBD1 might be the D (6 bases). The CDR3 sequence is 14 residues long. Germline CDR1 is SEHNR and CDR2 is FQNEAQ (reference sequence). V gave up 5 bases and J gave up 2 bases, with 9 bases separating them.

This chain uses TRBV5-3 with TRBJ2-7; D is unresolved. TRBV5-3 is marked as an open reading frame, function uncertain. Trimming removed 4 bases from V and 4 bases from J, with 12 bases in between. CDR3 length equals 13 residues. In DNA form, the CDR3 reads TGTGCCAGAAGCCTGGTGGCCGAATACGAGCAGTACTTC. This codes for CARSLVAEYEQYF.

V and J are TRBV14 and TRBJ1-2; a weak D match, TRBD1 (5 bases). CDR3 size: 13 residues. V dropped 5 bases and J dropped 6 bases, with 13 bases sitting between them. CDR1 and CDR2 from the germline V gene are SGHDN and FVKESK. CDR3 residues: CASSGGARDGYTF. In DNA form, the CDR3 reads TGTGCCAGCAGCGGCGGGGCCCGGGATGGCTACACCTTC.

The chain links TRBV12-3 or TRBV12-4 to TRBJ2-7; tentative D call: TRBD1 (5 bases). The ends were cut back, 7 bases at V and 9 bases at J, with 13 bases in the middle. This CDR3 is built from 11 residues. In nucleotides, the CDR3 is TGTGCCAGCACCGACGACCAGGGGCAGTACTTC. Protein product: CASTDDQGQYF.

The chain has TRBV28 and TRBJ2-1, with a possible D match to TRBD1 (6 bases). V gave up 7 bases and J gave up 6 bases, with 10 bases separating them. The germline V gene encodes CDR1 MDHEN and CDR2 SYDVKM. The CDR3 is 12 residues long. CDR3 loop: CASISDSNEQFF. The CDR3 DNA reads as TGTGCCAGCATCTCGGACAGCAATGAGCAGTTCTTC.

The J gene is TRBJ1-5, the V gene TRBV6-6; 8 bases line up with TRBD1. The CDR3 extends over 16 amino acids. CDR1 MNHNY and CDR2 SVGAGI come from the germline V gene (reference sequence). The trim removed 7 bases at V and 6 bases at J, leaving 14 bases unmatched. The CDR3 spells CASTKDRVGSRQPQHF. For the CDR3, the DNA is TGTGCCAGCACCAAGGACAGGGTGGGGTCGCGTCAGCCCCAGCATTTT.

The CDR3 DNA sequence: TGTGCCAGCAGTCACACTAGCGGGAGAGAGTACGAGCAGTACTTC. It yields the protein CASSHTSGREYEQYF. The V and J genes are TRBV28 and TRBJ2-7, with 11 bases aligning to TRBD2. Trimming cost V 5 bases and J 4 bases; bases outside gene matches: 7. This CDR3 is 15 amino acids long. Germline CDR1 MDHEN, CDR2 SYDVKM.

This clone was seen a handful of times. The V gene is TRBV11-2, the J gene TRBJ1-5; 9 bases agree with TRBD1. V lost 5 bases to trimming and J lost 4 bases; unmatched junction nucleotides: 18. This CDR3 comprises 19 residues. From germline, CDR1 is SGHAT and CDR2 FQNNGV. CDR3 in DNA: TGTGCCAGCAGCCCTAAGTCGGGACAGGGAATCACGGCTAATCAGCCCCAGCATTTT. Translating gives CASSPKSGQGITANQPQHF.

The V gene is TRBV28, the J gene TRBJ1-5, with 8 bases lining up with TRBD1. The CDR3 spans 15 residues. Germline CDR1 reads MDHEN; CDR2 reads SYDVKM. Trimming removed 1 base from V and 6 bases from J; junction bases left unmatched: 5. The DNA of the CDR3 is TGTGCCAGCAGTTTATCCGGGACAGGCATTCAGCCCCAGCATTTT. Encoded protein: CASSLSGTGIQPQHF.

The chain uses TRBV7-2 and TRBJ1-2, with a weak D call TRBD1 (5 bases). CDR3 size: 13 residues. The germline V gene encodes CDR1 SGHTA and CDR2 FQGNSA. The ends were cut back, 1 base at V and 4 bases at J, with 7 bases in the middle. The CDR3 DNA sequence: TGTGCCAGCAGCTTAGACAGGAGCTATGGCTACACCTTC. Translated: CASSLDRSYGYTF.

The rearrangement links TRBV7-2 to TRBJ2-1, with 10 bases matching TRBD2. The CDR3 runs to 17 residues. CDR1 is SGHTA, CDR2 FQGNSA, per germline. The ends lost 5 bases at V and 8 bases at J; junction bases unmatched: 15. In nucleotides, the CDR3 is TGTGCCAGCAGCCCGCGACTAGCGGGCTTCGGGGGCGATGAGCAGTTCTTC. Translating gives CASSPRLAGFGGDEQFF.

The table lists this clone with a few counts. The chain uses TRBV28 and TRBJ1-5; TRBD1 agrees at 8 bases. The CDR3 is 15 amino acids. After removal of 6 bases from V and 1 base from J, the junction contained 5 bases not matched to a gene. Germline CDR1 reads MDHEN; CDR2 reads SYDVKM. This chain's CDR3 is CASRAGTGSNQPQHF. The DNA of the CDR3 is TGTGCCAGCAGGGCCGGGACAGGAAGCAATCAGCCCCAGCATTTT.

The chain links TRBV2 to TRBJ1-6; D unresolved. The germline CDR1 and CDR2 sequences are SNHLY and FYNNEI. The CDR3 spans 16 residues. V was pared by 3 bases and J by 2 bases, with 11 bases between. The CDR3 loop is CASSEGPGAYNSPLHF. CDR3 nucleotides: TGTGCCAGCAGTGAGGGTCCAGGCGCCTATAATTCACCCCTCCACTTT.

CDR3 loop: CASSPIVGGTYEQYF. As DNA, the CDR3 is TGTGCCAGCAGTCCTATAGTGGGAGGGACCTACGAGCAGTACTTC. V usage is TRBV27 and J usage is TRBJ2-7; 7 bases map to TRBD2. This CDR3 contains 15 residues. Germline loops: CDR1 MNHEY, CDR2 SMNVEV (reference sequence). V was pared by 5 bases and J by 2 bases, with 9 bases of the junction left unmatched.

Comments on this clone: A read error may account for a junction end that differs from germline. The CDR3 bases are TGCGCCAGCAGCCAAGATAGGGGCACGCTAGGGATCTTC. Its protein product is CASSQDRGTLGIF. V gene TRBV4-3 combines with J gene TRBJ2-1; D is perhaps TRBD1 (5 bases). Germline V CDR1 and CDR2: LGHNA, YSLEER. This CDR3 comprises 13 residues.